This TCR beta chain was identified during a study of T cells expressing NK-cell markers. Study-level information: It was from sorted CD3+CD56+NKG2C+, CD3+CD56+NKG2C- and CD3+CD56-NKG2C+ T cells that TCR beta repertoires came. Serological testing identified most of the eight sequenced donors as HCMV-seropositive and one as seronegative.

Following a re-call of the 5' RACE reads, TCRdb has one entry per CDR3 protein and lacks DNA. This sample's table reports 300,000 to 450,000 distinct CDR3 sequences. Looked up from germline, CDR1 is SNHLY and CDR2 is FYNNEI. This CDR3 is 16 amino acids long. Remarks on this clonotype: What it binds is unknown.

Study observations and caveats: The study found these clonotypes also leading the CD3+CD56-NKG2C+ fraction in several donors. Dominant NKG2C+ clonotype frequencies of about 1.0-7.5% of CD8+ T cells were measured in more than 5 donors.

Source material: blood T cells: a sorted CD56 or NKG2C T cell subset, CD4+ or CD8+ T cells, or bulk PBMC T cells (not recorded which). The sequence came from a man between 18 and 69 years old in good health. The chain combines TRBV2 with TRBJ2-5; lacking DNA, the TRBD1 call made by TCRdb goes unchecked. CDR3 sequence reads: CASSEGGVGLRETQYF.